This passage covers 22 T cell receptor beta chains from one sample sequenced in a study of blood T cell repertoires in COVID-19. Produced via immunoSEQ multiplex PCR; TCRdb's table is partial and in-frame only. This sample has about 250,000 clones, with 83% found just once. Sequencing was carried out using peripheral blood. The receptors here all came from an elderly man with acute or convalescent COVID-19.

This clone has more than one count but fewer than ten. The V gene is TRBV19, the J gene TRBJ2-1, with D perhaps matching TRBD2 (6 bases). CDR3 length: 15 amino acids. Trimming took off 2 bases at V and 4 bases at J, with 12 bases between the two ends. Germline CDR1 and CDR2: LNHDA and SQIVND (reference sequence). CDR3 nucleotides: TGTGCCAGTAGTATATCGACTAGTAGTTACAATGAGCAGTTCTTC. It is translated as CASSISTSSYNEQFF. The whole variable domain, remainder taken from reference TRBV19 and TRBJ2-1, is DGGITQSPKYLFRKEGQNVTLSCEQNLNHDAMYWYRQDPGQGLRLIYYSQIVNDFQKGDIAEGYSVSREKKESFPLTVTSAQKNPTAFYLCASSISTSSYNEQFFGPGTRLTVL.

The V gene is TRBV6-1, the J gene TRBJ1-2; the match to TRBD1 covers 8 bases. V shed 1 base and J 4 bases; nucleotides not matched to a gene: 5. The CDR3 length is 15 residues. Per germline, CDR1 MNHNS and CDR2 SASEGT. CDR3 sequence: CASSEVAGGFYGYTF. DNA of the CDR3: TGTGCCAGCAGTGAAGTCGCAGGGGGCTTCTATGGCTACACCTTC.

The chain recombines TRBV10-3 with TRBJ2-7, with 8 bases aligning to TRBD2. V trimming: 7 bases; J trimming: 5 bases; junction bases outside the gene matches: 7. The CDR3 spans 13 residues. Germline V gene sequence: CDR1 ENHRY, CDR2 SYGVKD. The CDR3 protein is CAINPTGGDEQYF. The CDR3 DNA is TGTGCCATCAATCCGACGGGAGGGGACGAGCAGTACTTC.

The rearrangement links TRBV19 to TRBJ1-2; D uncertain. Trimming pared 2 bases from V and 1 base from J, leaving 23 bases between. Germline-derived CDR1 and CDR2 are LNHDA and SQIVND (reference sequence). This CDR3 has 19 amino acids. The CDR3 protein is CASSIRLSSYDPFNYGYTF. For the CDR3, the DNA is TGTGCCAGTAGTATAAGACTATCATCGTACGACCCTTTTAACTATGGCTACACCTTC.

The chain is built from TRBV10-2 and TRBJ2-1; 7 nucleotides line up with TRBD1. J gave up 4 bases and V 6 bases, and 12 bases lay outside the gene matches. The germline V gene encodes CDR1 WSHSY and CDR2 SAAADI. There are 16 residues in the CDR3. CDR3 in amino acids: CASRGRGHDRYNEQFF. The CDR3 region has the DNA TGCGCCAGCAGAGGTAGGGGGCATGATCGATACAATGAGCAGTTCTTC.

This chain links TRBV3-1 (or the pseudogene TRBV3-2) with TRBJ2-7, with TRBD1 matching 7 bases. The V segment lost 1 base and the J segment 6 bases; nucleotides outside the gene matches: 9. CDR1 and CDR2 from the germline V gene are LGHDT and YNNKEL (reference sequence). CDR3 size: 15 residues. CDR3 sequence: CASSQGTQGRSEQYF. The CDR3 DNA is TGTGCCAGCAGCCAAGGCACACAGGGGAGAAGCGAGCAGTACTTC.

The table lists this clone with a few counts. The chain is built from TRBV5-1 and TRBJ2-2; D gene ambiguous. Germline lookup yields CDR1 SGHRS and CDR2 YFSETQ. V was cut by 0 bases and J by 1 base, with 7 bases left in between. The CDR3 runs to 15 residues. The CDR3 DNA follows: TGCGCCAGCAGCTTGGTTTCCAGGAACACCGGGGAGCTGTTTTTT. Protein: CASSLVSRNTGELFF.

The V gene is TRBV2, the J gene TRBJ2-7; D is possibly TRBD1 (5 bases). Germline CDR1 and CDR2: SNHLY and FYNNEI. This CDR3 has 13 amino acids. V lost 4 bases to trimming and J lost 6 bases, with 13 bases between them. The CDR3, as DNA: TGTGCCAGCAGTGTGGACACGGGCGGCGAGCAGTACTTC. Translating gives CASSVDTGGEQYF.

The chain is built from TRBV28 and TRBJ2-3, with TRBD1 matching over 7 bases. Trimming took 3 bases from V and 1 from J; bases not matched to a gene: 1. The germline CDR1 and CDR2 sequences are MDHEN and SYDVKM. The CDR3 spans 14 residues. The DNA of the CDR3 is TGTGCCAGCAGTTTTGACAGGGGCACAGATACGCAGTATTTT. Its translation is CASSFDRGTDTQYF.

This clone was observed a few times. This chain uses TRBV5-1 with TRBJ2-2; the match to TRBD1 covers 11 bases. The CDR3 sequence is 15 residues long. Unmatched junction bases numbered 7, after V lost 4 bases and J lost 8 bases. Germline loops: CDR1 SGHRS, CDR2 YFSETQ. CDR3 bases: TGCGCCAGCAGCCCCGGACAGGGGGCGGAGGGGGAGCTGTTTTTT. Translation gives CASSPGQGAEGELFF.

The rearrangement joins TRBV5-6 to TRBJ1-4, with a tentative D call TRBD1 (6 bases). CDR1 SGHDT and CDR2 YYEEEE come from the germline V gene. CDR3 size: 12 residues. Trimming took off 2 bases at V and 14 bases at J, with 13 bases between the two ends. The CDR3 here is CASSLRSGVLFF. CDR3 in DNA: TGTGCCAGCAGCTTAAGATCAGGGGTCCTGTTTTTT.

The chain has TRBV3-1 (or the pseudogene TRBV3-2) and TRBJ1-6; possibly TRBD1 for D (6 bases). The germline V gene has CDR1 LGHDT and CDR2 YNNKEL (reference sequence). This CDR3 has 18 amino acids. V was trimmed by 4 bases and J by 0 bases, leaving 16 bases between them. The CDR3 nucleotides are TGTGCCAGCAGCCGAACCACAGGGCAGAGCTCCTATAATTCACCCCTCCACTTT. It translates to CASSRTTGQSSYNSPLHF.

DNA for the CDR3: TGTGCCAGTACCCCCGGGACTAGAGGTACAGATACGCAGTATTTT. Translation: CASTPGTRGTDTQYF. This rearrangement joins TRBV19 to TRBJ2-3; 8 bases are shared with TRBD2. The CDR3 extends over 15 amino acids. In germline, CDR1 is LNHDA, CDR2 SQIVND (reference sequence). V gave up 7 bases and J gave up 3 bases; unmatched junction bases: 9.

V is TRBV6-5 and J is TRBJ1-5, with D possibly being TRBD1 (6 bases). The CDR3 sequence is 14 residues long. Germline CDR1 MNHEY, CDR2 SVGAGI. Trimming took off 6 bases at V and 4 bases at J, with 13 bases between the two ends. CDR3 loop: CASSLTQGNQPQHF. The CDR3 coding sequence is TGTGCCAGCAGCCTTACACAGGGAAATCAGCCCCAGCATTTT.

The chain uses TRBV28 and TRBJ2-2; TRBD1 matches 8 bases. The CDR3 contains 15 residues. Germline V gene lookup returns CDR1 MDHEN and CDR2 SYDVKM. The V segment lost 1 base and the J segment 7 bases; nucleotides outside the gene matches: 5. CDR3 protein: CASSLSQGAVGELFF. In DNA, the CDR3 is TGTGCCAGCAGTTTATCCCAGGGGGCGGTCGGGGAGCTGTTTTTT.

J is TRBJ1-2 and V is TRBV28; 7 nucleotides align to TRBD1. V lost 5 bases, J lost 3 bases, and 3 bases stayed unmatched. Per germline, CDR1 MDHEN and CDR2 SYDVKM. The CDR3 has 13 amino acids. CDR3 loop: CASSAGTDYGYTF. CDR3 bases: TGTGCCAGCAGTGCTGGGACAGACTATGGCTACACCTTC.

CDR3 in amino acids: CASSRTVGRPNTGELFF. In DNA form, the CDR3 reads TGTGCCAGCAGCAGGACCGTGGGGAGGCCGAACACCGGGGAGCTGTTTTTT. The chain carries TRBV7-9 and TRBJ2-2; tentatively, D is TRBD2 (6 bases). This CDR3 is 17 amino acids long. Germline values: CDR1 SEHNR, CDR2 FQNEAQ (reference sequence). Trimming pared 5 bases from V and 0 bases from J, leaving 16 bases between.

In DNA form, the CDR3 reads TGTGCCACCATGGGCCATATCACCGGGGAGCTGTTTTTT. It encodes CATMGHITGELFF. This rearrangement joins TRBV24-1 to TRBJ2-2, with no clear D. The CDR3 contains 13 residues. V shed 8 bases and J shed 4 bases, with 10 bases lying between them. Germline CDR1 reads KGHDR; CDR2 reads SFDVKD.

The chain is built from TRBV3-1 (or the pseudogene TRBV3-2) and TRBJ1-2, with a possible D match to TRBD1 (5 bases). There are 16 residues in the CDR3. Germline lookup yields CDR1 LGHDT and CDR2 YNNKEL (reference sequence). V was trimmed by 1 base and J by 3 bases, leaving 15 bases between them. The CDR3 nucleotides are TGTGCCAGCAGCCAAGTGGGCCCCCGGGGGTACTATGGCTACACCTTC. Its translation: CASSQVGPRGYYGYTF.

The chain links TRBV7-9 to TRBJ2-5, with D maybe TRBD2 (5 bases). Germline CDR1 is SEHNR and CDR2 is FQNEAQ (reference sequence). This CDR3 spans 13 amino acids. Trimming shortened V by 5 bases and J by 2 bases, and 9 bases separated the two germline ends. As DNA, the CDR3 is TGTGCCAGCAGCCTCCCGGGGCAAGAGACCCAGTACTTC. Amino acids: CASSLPGQETQYF.

This chain uses TRBV10-1 with TRBJ2-7; TRBD2 aligns across 11 bases. Germline V gene sequence: CDR1 WNHNN, CDR2 SYGVQD (reference sequence). The CDR3 covers 17 residues. J lost 0 bases, V lost 4 bases, and 8 bases had no gene match. The CDR3: CASSVKLAGVSSYEQYF. CDR3 DNA: TGCGCCAGCAGTGTCAAACTAGCGGGAGTGAGCTCCTACGAGCAGTACTTC.

A few counts support this clone. The chain joins TRBV4-1 to TRBJ1-6, with D tentatively TRBD1 (6 bases). The CDR3 extends over 15 amino acids. CDR1 and CDR2 from the germline V gene are MGHRA and YSYEKL. The ends were cut back, 1 base at V and 9 bases at J, with 13 bases in the middle. CDR3 region: CASSQAGVFGSPLHF. CDR3 DNA: TGCGCCAGCAGCCAAGCAGGGGTTTTCGGTTCACCCCTCCACTTT.